A single sample is the source of the 7 T cell receptor beta chains below, sequenced in a study of OX40 agonist ivuxolimab in advanced cancers. Sequencing was performed with immunoSEQ multiplex PCR; in TCRdb, only in-frame clones are kept and a portion is missing. There are some 85,000 clones in the sample; around nine tenths occur only once, and about 0.3% lies in the top ten. The source material was CD4+ or CD8+ T cells sorted from blood, sampled in a trial of the OX40 agonist ivuxolimab. The receptors derive from an adult with an advanced solid tumor such as melanoma, head and neck, liver or kidney cancer.

This clone showed up just a few times. The rearrangement uses TRBV5-5 and TRBJ1-1, with TRBD1 as a possible D gene (6 bases). The V and J ends lost 2 bases and 4 bases respectively, with 9 bases between them. Germline CDR1 is SGHKS and CDR2 is YYEKEE (reference sequence). This CDR3 is 13 amino acids long. The CDR3 DNA reads TGTGCCAGCAGCTTTGCGGGGGCCACTGAAGCTTTCTTT. It specifies CASSFAGATEAFF.

V gene TRBV11-2 combines with J gene TRBJ1-2; unclear D gene. The germline V and J ends were trimmed by 4 bases and 7 bases, with 25 bases remaining between them. CDR1 is SGHAT and CDR2 is FQNNGV in the germline V gene. This CDR3 is built from 17 residues. The CDR3 region has the DNA TGTGCCAGCAGCTCAAGAGCGGCAGCGGCTCGCGATCTTGGCTACACCTTC. Protein product: CASSSRAAAARDLGYTF.

The CDR3 nucleotides read TGCAGCGTTCAGGCTGGGGCCAATGAGCAGTTCTTC. Its protein is CSVQAGANEQFF. The V call is TRBV29-1, the J call TRBJ2-1, with TRBD1 as a possible D gene (5 bases). The CDR3 is 12 residues long. CDR1 and CDR2 from the germline V gene are SQVTM and ANQGSEA. Trimming took 5 bases from V and 6 from J, leaving 11 bases between them.

This clone was recorded once. The V and J genes are TRBV25-1 and TRBJ1-2, with D possibly matching TRBD1 (5 bases). V gave up 1 base and J gave up 8 bases, with 20 bases separating them. CDR1 is MGHDK and CDR2 is SYGVNS in the germline V gene. CDR3 length: 16 amino acids. The CDR3 region is CASSESFWGSSKGYTF. In nucleotides, the CDR3 is TGTGCCAGCAGTGAATCTTTTTGGGGGAGTTCCAAAGGCTACACCTTC.

This clone was detected only a few times. The chain couples TRBV2 to TRBJ1-5; 8 bases map to TRBD1. The germline gives CDR1 SNHLY, CDR2 FYNNEI. This CDR3 has 15 amino acids. The V segment lost 4 bases and the J segment 6 bases; nucleotides outside the gene matches: 8. The CDR3 bases are TGTGCCAGCAGTGTTACAGGGGGGAAGGGTCAGCCCCAGCATTTT. Protein product: CASSVTGGKGQPQHF.

The chain is built from TRBV21-1 and TRBJ2-1; TRBD2, the table's D call, lacks a check against the DNA. TRBV21-1 corresponds to a pseudogene. There are 16 residues in the CDR3. The DNA for the CDR3 is TGTGCCAGCAGCAAATCGGCCACCGAACGAGGCAATGAGCAGTTCTTC. Residues: CASSKSATERGNEQFF.

The gene calls are TRBV6-6 and TRBJ2-3; D possibly uses TRBD1 or TRBD2 (5 bases each). From germline, CDR1 is MNHNY and CDR2 SVGAGI (reference sequence). This CDR3 comprises 16 residues. V was cut by 7 bases and J by 0 bases, with 17 bases left in between. The CDR3 is CASNLEGSRSTDTQYF. CDR3 DNA sequence: TGTGCCAGCAATCTTGAGGGGAGCCGTAGCACAGATACGCAGTATTTT.